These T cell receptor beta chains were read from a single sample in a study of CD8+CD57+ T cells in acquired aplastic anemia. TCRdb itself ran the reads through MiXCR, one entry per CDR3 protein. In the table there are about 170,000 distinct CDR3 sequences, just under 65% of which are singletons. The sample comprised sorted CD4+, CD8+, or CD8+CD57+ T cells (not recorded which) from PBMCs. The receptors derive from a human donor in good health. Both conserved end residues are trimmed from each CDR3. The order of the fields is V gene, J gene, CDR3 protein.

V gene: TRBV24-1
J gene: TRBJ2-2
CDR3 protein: ATLGRATGELF

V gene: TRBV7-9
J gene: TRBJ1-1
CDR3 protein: ASSLSGTGYTEAF

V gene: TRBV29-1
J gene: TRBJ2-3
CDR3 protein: SVEKEFTTDTQY

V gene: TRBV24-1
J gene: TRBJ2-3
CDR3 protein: ATSPGLAETGTQY

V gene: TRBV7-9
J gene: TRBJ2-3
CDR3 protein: ASSLKPGLLPGQGTQY

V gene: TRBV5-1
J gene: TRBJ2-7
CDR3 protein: ASSLGTGTYEQY

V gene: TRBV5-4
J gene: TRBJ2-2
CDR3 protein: ASSLETSGNTGELF

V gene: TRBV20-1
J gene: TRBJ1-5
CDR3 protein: SATGTGRLNQPQH

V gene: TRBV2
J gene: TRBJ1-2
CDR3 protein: ASRAISRGYT

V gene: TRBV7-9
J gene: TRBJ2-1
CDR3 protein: ASRFSREVEQF

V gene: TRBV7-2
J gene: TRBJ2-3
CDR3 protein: ASSRKLAGYTDTQY

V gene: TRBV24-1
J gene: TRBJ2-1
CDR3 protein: ATSESGQGAMEQF

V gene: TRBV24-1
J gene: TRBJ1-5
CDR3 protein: ATSCLRAVLRAGHQH

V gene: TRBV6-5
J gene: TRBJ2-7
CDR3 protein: ASSYEASYYEQY

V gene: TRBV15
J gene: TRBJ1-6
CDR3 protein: ATTALTGSYNSPLH

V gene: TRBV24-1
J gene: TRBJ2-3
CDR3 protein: ATSALGTGATDTQY

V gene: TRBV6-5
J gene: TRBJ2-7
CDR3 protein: ASSYGTALYEQY

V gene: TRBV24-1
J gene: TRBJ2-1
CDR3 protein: ATSDFGQGGNNEQF

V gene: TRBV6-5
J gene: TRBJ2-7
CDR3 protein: ASSTIQGYEQY

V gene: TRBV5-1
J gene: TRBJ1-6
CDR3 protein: ASSSDRSSYNSPLH

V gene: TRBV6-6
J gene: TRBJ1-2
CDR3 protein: ASSYQNGYT

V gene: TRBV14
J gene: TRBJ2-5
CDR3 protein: ASSHGGTGETQY

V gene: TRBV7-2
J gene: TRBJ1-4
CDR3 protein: ASSPSGNEKLF

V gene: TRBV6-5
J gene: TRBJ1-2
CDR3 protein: ASSYGQAKSVHGYT

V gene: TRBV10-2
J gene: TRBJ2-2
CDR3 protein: ASSGTSTGELF

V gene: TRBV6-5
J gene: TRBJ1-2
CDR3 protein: AISSGPEGGYT

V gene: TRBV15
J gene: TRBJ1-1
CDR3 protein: ATSREGGRMNTEAF

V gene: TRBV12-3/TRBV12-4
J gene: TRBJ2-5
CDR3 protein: ASSLGLESETQY

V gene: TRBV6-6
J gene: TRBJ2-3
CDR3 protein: ASWTSGTDTQY

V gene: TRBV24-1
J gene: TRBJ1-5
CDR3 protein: ATSVAGQGSNQPQH

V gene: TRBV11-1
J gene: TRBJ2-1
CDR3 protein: ASSSLAGGDNEQF

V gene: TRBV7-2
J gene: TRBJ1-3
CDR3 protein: ASSPGTGGVNTIY

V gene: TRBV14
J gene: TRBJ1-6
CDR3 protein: ASSRDSNYSPLH

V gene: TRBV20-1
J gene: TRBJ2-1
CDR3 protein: SAVRGGRRADEQF

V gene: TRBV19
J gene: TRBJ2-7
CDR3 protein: ASSPYRDTYEQY

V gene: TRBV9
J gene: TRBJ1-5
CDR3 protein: ASSATGGSNQPQH

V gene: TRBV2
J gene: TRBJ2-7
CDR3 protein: ASSPGQLYEQY

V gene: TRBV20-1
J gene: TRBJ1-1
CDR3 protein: SAVLYTEAF

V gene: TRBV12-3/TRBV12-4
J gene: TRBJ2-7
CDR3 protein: ASSLALAGVGEQY

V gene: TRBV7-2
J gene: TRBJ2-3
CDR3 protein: ASSLEIEGPTQY

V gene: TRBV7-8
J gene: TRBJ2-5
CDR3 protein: ASSPGTGKWETQY